The sample holds many counts of the clone carrying this TCR beta chain. What it binds is not known. The V segment lost 6 bases and the J segment 5 bases; nucleotides outside the gene matches: 6. This CDR3 comprises 14 residues. Germline assignment: CDR1 SNHLY and CDR2 FYNNEI. This sample is part of a study of T cells in Graves' hyperthyroidism and ophthalmopathy. Study at large: Peripheral blood was secured at the point of initial diagnosis, before any treatment. Study-level results: Ophthalmopathy was predicted by the model a median of approximately 6 months ahead of onset.

It was RNA transcripts that yielded the amplified TCR beta CDR3 regions. TCR CDR3 underwent first-round RT-PCR with the HTBI primer set. A single record per CDR3 protein comes from TCRdb applying MiXCR to the multiplex PCR reads. The table includes under 700,000 distinct CDR3 sequences, over 15% detected once. Exclusion followed for patients with uncontrolled infection, other autoimmune disease, pregnancy or lactation. The PBMCs were sourced from fresh peripheral blood (approximately 9 ml). The clonotype originates from a woman younger than 30 with Graves' hyperthyroidism. Sequenced input: blood. V usage is TRBV2 and J usage is TRBJ1-1; the match to TRBD1 covers 10 bases. CDR3 loop: CASRVGQGGTEAFF. The CDR3 DNA is TGTGCCAGCAGGGTAGGACAGGGGGGAACTGAAGCTTTCTTT.